Reported below is one T cell receptor beta chain. This record belongs to a study of blood T cell repertoires in COVID-19. Across the whole study: The study drew acute and convalescent COVID-19 samples from the United States, Italy and Spain.

V lost 6 bases to trimming and J lost 8 bases; unmatched junction nucleotides: 2. The length of the CDR3 is 13 residues. Germline CDR1 is MNHEY and CDR2 is SVGAGI. Original handling: Amplifying reference gene primers gave estimates of nucleated cell counts. Generated by immunoSEQ multiplex PCR, the TCRdb table keeps only in-frame clones and is missing some. That table is the source of V, J and clone size, and D and trimming were worked out from the DNA. The sample consists of about 78,000 clones, less than 95% of them appearing once. The receptor comes from a woman in her fifties or sixties in a cohort sampled during active COVID-19. This chain uses TRBV6-5 with TRBJ1-4, with 11 bases matching TRBD1. Source material: peripheral blood. The CDR3 is CASSRDRGEKLFF. The CDR3 region has the DNA TGTGCCAGCAGCCGGGACAGGGGGGAAAAACTGTTTTTT.